These T cell receptor beta chains were read from a single sample in a study of shared clonotypes between healthy human individuals. The method was immunoSEQ multiplex PCR; TCRdb's version includes in-frame clones alone and lacks a portion of them. The sample shows over a million clones, around 97% of them seen only once. Sequenced sample: naive CD4+ T cells sorted from blood. Receptor source: a man younger than 40 in good health. The CDR3 runs from the conserved cysteine through the conserved F or W. Each record gives: V gene, J gene, clone size, CDR3 protein. Clone size is not always given. Where it is, it says once, few, many or a class for expanded clones.

V gene: TRBV7-8
J gene: TRBJ2-6
clone size: -
CDR3 protein: CASSLGRALTSGANVLTF

V gene: TRBV14
J gene: TRBJ2-7
clone size: -
CDR3 protein: CASSRLPGQGSYEQYF

V gene: TRBV7-8
J gene: TRBJ2-3
clone size: -
CDR3 protein: CASSARDRASSTDTQYF

V gene: TRBV2
J gene: TRBJ2-1
clone size: -
CDR3 protein: CASRLEADEQFF

V gene: TRBV11-3
J gene: TRBJ2-2
clone size: few
CDR3 protein: CASSLISNTGELFF

V gene: TRBV28
J gene: TRBJ2-7
clone size: -
CDR3 protein: CASSRSWDLMFYEQYF

V gene: TRBV18
J gene: TRBJ2-7
clone size: -
CDR3 protein: CASSRFSREGDEQYF

V gene: TRBV10-1
J gene: TRBJ2-2
clone size: once
CDR3 protein: CASSDWGAGAGELFF

V gene: TRBV4-2
J gene: TRBJ1-1
clone size: -
CDR3 protein: CASSQGTVGTEAFF

V gene: TRBV2
J gene: TRBJ2-3
clone size: -
CDR3 protein: CASRWTESTDTQYF

V gene: TRBV7-2
J gene: TRBJ2-6
clone size: -
CDR3 protein: CASSLVGHRGTSGANVLTF

V gene: TRBV29-1
J gene: TRBJ2-5
clone size: -
CDR3 protein: CSVEGPGGKTQYF

V gene: TRBV5-4
J gene: TRBJ2-3
clone size: -
CDR3 protein: CASSLGDRGADTQYF

V gene: TRBV6-1
J gene: TRBJ1-1
clone size: -
CDR3 protein: CASFRLNTEAFF

V gene: TRBV28
J gene: TRBJ2-7
clone size: -
CDR3 protein: CASSSGLAKSEQYF

V gene: TRBV13
J gene: TRBJ2-2
clone size: -
CDR3 protein: CASSFSSGRATGELFF

V gene: TRBV19
J gene: TRBJ1-4
clone size: -
CDR3 protein: CASSIKGSTNEKLFF

V gene: TRBV9
J gene: TRBJ2-7
clone size: -
CDR3 protein: CASSVVGDRSIYEQYF

V gene: TRBV27
J gene: TRBJ2-1
clone size: -
CDR3 protein: CASSGQGSFEQFF

V gene: TRBV5-1
J gene: TRBJ2-1
clone size: -
CDR3 protein: CASTLSGRNNEQFF

V gene: TRBV11-2
J gene: TRBJ2-4
clone size: -
CDR3 protein: CASSLRQGAVFGKNIQYF

V gene: TRBV27
J gene: TRBJ1-1
clone size: once
CDR3 protein: CASSFRTLASRRNTEAFF

V gene: TRBV7-2
J gene: TRBJ2-7
clone size: -
CDR3 protein: CASSPTGGIHEQYF

V gene: TRBV5-1
J gene: TRBJ1-3
clone size: -
CDR3 protein: CASSYRTGAGNTIYF

V gene: TRBV19
J gene: TRBJ1-5
clone size: -
CDR3 protein: CASRTGLRTAHQPQHF

V gene: TRBV6-1
J gene: TRBJ2-3
clone size: -
CDR3 protein: CASSEGVTDTQYF

V gene: TRBV6-1
J gene: TRBJ2-7
clone size: -
CDR3 protein: CASKAGTYYEQYF

V gene: TRBV25-1
J gene: TRBJ1-5
clone size: once
CDR3 protein: CASSEWGLNQPQHF

V gene: TRBV5-4
J gene: TRBJ2-1
clone size: -
CDR3 protein: CASSNRRTSSYNEQFF

V gene: TRBV9
J gene: TRBJ2-1
clone size: -
CDR3 protein: CASSVWTEGYNEQFF

V gene: TRBV6-6
J gene: TRBJ2-7
clone size: -
CDR3 protein: CASGRIYEQYF

V gene: TRBV27
J gene: TRBJ1-1
clone size: -
CDR3 protein: CASSFNRGTEAFF

V gene: TRBV27
J gene: TRBJ2-1
clone size: -
CDR3 protein: CASPTGLAGSGLLNEQFF

V gene: TRBV9
J gene: TRBJ1-2
clone size: -
CDR3 protein: CASSVDDSSNYGYTF

V gene: TRBV6-5
J gene: TRBJ2-3
clone size: -
CDR3 protein: CASSWTGTDTQYF

V gene: TRBV5-1
J gene: TRBJ2-5
clone size: -
CDR3 protein: CASRTGEETQYF

V gene: TRBV6-1
J gene: TRBJ2-3
clone size: -
CDR3 protein: CASSVYGDREDTQYF

V gene: TRBV5-1
J gene: TRBJ1-1
clone size: -
CDR3 protein: CASSFMRAGNTEAFF

V gene: TRBV19
J gene: TRBJ2-3
clone size: -
CDR3 protein: CASSKRLAGEDTQYF

V gene: TRBV7-2
J gene: TRBJ1-2
clone size: -
CDR3 protein: CASSLEVPGLWYYGYTF

V gene: TRBV5-1
J gene: TRBJ2-1
clone size: -
CDR3 protein: CASGWTGAANEQFF

V gene: TRBV19
J gene: TRBJ1-2
clone size: -
CDR3 protein: CASSPLPQGRDGYTF

V gene: TRBV7-6
J gene: TRBJ2-2
clone size: -
CDR3 protein: CASSLGPRGELFF

V gene: TRBV28
J gene: TRBJ1-5
clone size: few
CDR3 protein: CASSWPGASGQPQHF

V gene: TRBV7-9
J gene: TRBJ2-5
clone size: -
CDR3 protein: CASSTMTGAAGTQYF

V gene: TRBV2
J gene: TRBJ2-1
clone size: once
CDR3 protein: CASVDGTPGVSYNEQFF

V gene: TRBV2
J gene: TRBJ2-7
clone size: once
CDR3 protein: CASRTDFSEQYF

V gene: TRBV4-3
J gene: TRBJ2-1
clone size: -
CDR3 protein: CASSQDVGGPVYNEQFF

V gene: TRBV7-9
J gene: TRBJ1-4
clone size: -
CDR3 protein: CASERAGGFEKLFF